This TCR beta chain stems from a study of response to subunit inactivated influenza vaccine. This clonotype was counted ten times or more. TCRdb fed the RT-PCR reads into MiXCR, producing one record per CDR3 protein. The sample holds about 570,000 distinct CDR3 sequences, around 11% seen once. This CDR3 comprises 14 residues. The V and J ends lost 2 bases and 5 bases, in that order; junction bases with no gene match: 3. CDR1 MDHEN and CDR2 SYDVKM come from the germline V gene. These same records also appear under a second study, on T cells expressing NK-cell markers. From that study: What made the TCR beta cDNA was 5'RACE template switching with UMIs. Once again these clonotypes came out on top in the CD3+CD56-NKG2C+ fraction of a few donors.

The sequence was obtained from a man aged 45 to 65 who received an inactivated influenza vaccine. The sequenced sample was PBMCs from blood, obtained on the day of vaccination. The chain links TRBV28 to TRBJ1-1, with 9 positions matching TRBD1. CDR3 sequence reads: CASSLPTGGTEAFF. As DNA, the CDR3 is TGTGCCAGCAGTTTACCGACAGGGGGAACTGAAGCTTTCTTT.